A single sample is the source of the 18 T cell receptor beta chains below, sequenced in a study of blood T cell repertoires in COVID-19. TCRdb's table, derived via immunoSEQ multiplex PCR, lists solely in-frame clones and lacks some. Of about 180,000 clones detected, over 70% appear once; the ten largest clones hold approximately 5.6%. Sequencing was carried out using PBMCs or T cells enriched from blood (not recorded which). The receptor set was obtained from a woman aged 35 to 49 with acute COVID-19.

The V and J genes are TRBV18 and TRBJ2-5, with TRBD1 identical over 9 bases. The V gene end was trimmed by 3 bases and the J gene end by 4 bases; junction bases not matched to a gene: 3. This CDR3 comprises 14 residues. Germline assignment: CDR1 KGHSH and CDR2 LQKENI. Here the CDR3 DNA reads TGTGCCAGCTCACCTTTGGACAGGGGAGAGACCCAGTACTTC. Its translation is CASSPLDRGETQYF.

This chain connects TRBV28 to TRBJ1-2; 7 bases align to TRBD1. The J segment lost 12 bases and the V segment lost 1 base, leaving 17 bases of the junction unmatched. The CDR3 is 16 amino acids. Germline values: CDR1 MDHEN, CDR2 SYDVKM. In nucleotides, the CDR3 is TGTGCCAGCAGTTTATTCCAACCCCCAAGACAGGGCCGGGACACCTTC. This gives the protein CASSLFQPPRQGRDTF.

This clone showed up just once. The chain combines TRBV5-1 with TRBJ2-3; D might be TRBD1 (5 bases). Trimming left V 7 bases short and J 4 bases short, with 16 bases between. CDR1 SGHRS and CDR2 YFSETQ come from the germline V gene. CDR3 length: 14 residues. The CDR3 is CASQSQGSADTQYF. The CDR3 nucleotides read TGCGCCAGCCAGTCCCAGGGAAGCGCAGATACGCAGTATTTT.

This chain joins TRBV29-1 and TRBJ1-1; 8 bases are a match to TRBD1. Germline CDR1 is SQVTM and CDR2 is ANQGSEA. This CDR3 spans 13 amino acids. V shed 8 bases and J 0 bases; nucleotides not matched to a gene: 5. The CDR3 region is CSSTQGVNTEAFF. CDR3 coding DNA: TGCAGCTCAACACAGGGGGTGAACACTGAAGCTTTCTTT. The full variable domain, rest sourced from reference TRBV29-1 and TRBJ1-1, is SAVISQKPSRDICQRGTSLTIQCQVDSQVTMMFWYRQQPGQSLTLIATANQGSEATYESGFVIDKFPISRPNLTFSTLTVSNMSPEDSSIYLCSSTQGVNTEAFFGQGTRLTVV.

V gene TRBV27 combines with J gene TRBJ1-2, with TRBD1 as a possible D gene (5 bases). V was pared by 0 bases and J by 7 bases, with 21 bases between. CDR1 is MNHEY, CDR2 SMNVEV, per germline (reference sequence). This CDR3 is 17 amino acids long. The CDR3: CASSLSVQVGERSGYTF. CDR3 DNA sequence: TGTGCCAGCAGTTTATCTGTGCAGGTAGGGGAACGGAGTGGCTACACCTTC.

This chain joins TRBV19 and TRBJ1-5; 7 bases map to TRBD1. CDR1 and CDR2 from the germline V gene are LNHDA and SQIVND (reference sequence). The CDR3 has 14 residues. V shed 3 bases, J shed 5 bases, and the junction held 4 bases outside the gene matches. The CDR3 spells CASSIRGQDQPQHF. The DNA of the CDR3 is TGTGCCAGTAGTATTAGGGGGCAGGATCAGCCCCAGCATTTT.

This clone was counted only a few times. The chain recombines TRBV5-1 with TRBJ2-2; TRBD1 matches 9 bases. V was clipped by 4 bases and J by 5 bases; unmatched bases: 6. The CDR3 is 15 residues long. CDR1 is SGHRS and CDR2 is YFSETQ in the germline V gene. Here the CDR3 reads CASSPTGGETGELFF. CDR3 DNA: TGCGCCAGCAGCCCGACAGGGGGAGAAACCGGGGAGCTGTTTTTT.

This sequence joins TRBV7-3 and TRBJ2-1; 8 nucleotides agree with TRBD2. There are 15 residues in the CDR3. V lost 5 bases to trimming and J lost 3 bases; unmatched junction nucleotides: 6. Germline CDR1 is SGHTA and CDR2 is FQGTGA. The DNA of the CDR3 is TGTGCCAGCAGCCCCACGGGACTAGTCTACAATGAGCAGTTCTTC. Translating it yields CASSPTGLVYNEQFF.

V is TRBV6-5 and J is TRBJ1-1, with D possibly being TRBD1 (6 bases). V lost 5 bases and J 3 bases, leaving 16 bases between the germline ends. The germline gives CDR1 MNHEY, CDR2 SVGAGI. This CDR3 comprises 15 residues. CDR3 nucleotides: TGTGCCAGCAGTCCGCCCCGGGGGGCAGACACTGAAGCTTTCTTT. This sequence encodes CASSPPRGADTEAFF.

V gene TRBV2 combines with J gene TRBJ2-5, with D tentatively TRBD2 (6 bases). CDR1 SNHLY and CDR2 FYNNEI come from the germline V gene. The CDR3 runs 13 residues. The V end was cut by 7 bases, the J end by 5 bases, with 14 bases between. The CDR3, as DNA: TGTGCCAGCACGTTGGGGGGTGTGGAGACCCAGTACTTC. Translated, it gives CASTLGGVETQYF.

The chain combines TRBV29-1 with TRBJ2-3, with a weak D call TRBD2 (7 bases). CDR1 is SQVTM and CDR2 is ANQGSEA in the germline V gene. Trimming shortened V by 5 bases and J by 0 bases, and 12 bases separated the two germline ends. The CDR3 consists of 14 residues. The CDR3 sequence is CSVKGGLSTDTQYF. In DNA, the CDR3 is TGCAGCGTTAAGGGGGGACTAAGCACAGATACGCAGTATTTT.

Only one count was recorded for this clone. The chain combines TRBV5-1 with TRBJ2-7; possible D gene TRBD2, 6 bases. The V gene's germline CDR1 is SGHRS and CDR2 YFSETQ. CDR3 size: 16 residues. V gave up 4 bases and J gave up 0 bases, with 17 bases separating them. CDR3 region: CASSATAGFSSYEQYF. CDR3 in DNA: TGCGCCAGCAGCGCTACGGCGGGGTTTAGCTCCTACGAGCAGTACTTC.

The chain employs TRBV30 and TRBJ1-1; 7 nucleotides line up with TRBD1. Trimming at V came to 3 bases and at J to 2 bases, leaving 3 bases not matched to a gene. The length of the CDR3 is 13 residues. Germline CDR1 is GTSNPN and CDR2 is SVGIG (reference sequence). The CDR3 loop is CAWRRDSNTEAFF. CDR3 nucleotides: TGTGCCTGGAGGCGGGACAGCAACACTGAAGCTTTCTTT.

This chain joins TRBV21-1 and TRBJ1-3; the D call TRBD1 from the table was never checked on the DNA. TRBV21-1 is marked as a pseudogene. The CDR3 runs to 15 residues. The DNA for the CDR3 is TGTGCCAGCAGCAAAGATGAGGGGGTGGTAAACACCATATATTTT. Translated, it gives CASSKDEGVVNTIYF.

A single count supports this clone. A read error may account for a junction end that differs from germline. The chain couples TRBV7-7 to TRBJ2-7; 16 nucleotides align to TRBD2. There are 16 residues in the CDR3. CDR1 is SSHAT and CDR2 is FNYEAQ in the germline V gene (reference sequence). As DNA, the CDR3 is TGTGCTAGCAGCCCGGGACTAGCGGGAGGGCTTTACGAGCAGTACTTC. Amino acids: CASSPGLAGGLYEQYF.

The chain has TRBV6-4 and TRBJ2-5, with TRBD2 as a possible D gene (5 bases). The CDR3 length is 13 residues. Trimming pared 3 bases from V and 5 bases from J, leaving 10 bases between. The germline V gene encodes CDR1 MRHNA and CDR2 SNTAGT. The CDR3 DNA reads TGTGCCAGCAGTGAACTAGACGGGGAGACCCAGTACTTC. It translates to CASSELDGETQYF.

This chain uses TRBV5-6 with TRBJ1-2; the D gene is possibly TRBD1 (6 bases). Germline V gene data show CDR1 as SGHDT and CDR2 as YYEEEE. V was shortened by 4 bases and J by 7 bases, with 26 bases between the two germline ends. There are 17 residues in the CDR3. CDR3 protein: CASSHPGAAGVVGGYTF. In DNA form, the CDR3 reads TGTGCCAGCAGCCATCCAGGGGCCGCCGGAGTGGTAGGTGGCTACACCTTC.

The chain recombines TRBV2 with TRBJ1-2, with TRBD1 as a possible D gene (5 bases). The CDR3 consists of 17 residues. Germline-derived CDR1 and CDR2 are SNHLY and FYNNEI. With 7 bases removed from V and 1 base from J, the gap between germline ends came to 22 bases. The CDR3 spells CASKPVGGSYLNYGYTF. CDR3 nucleotides: TGTGCCAGCAAGCCAGTCGGGGGAAGTTATCTTAACTATGGCTACACCTTC. Complete variable domain (other parts from reference TRBV2 and TRBJ1-2): EPEVTQTPSHQVTQMGQEVILRCVPISNHLYFYWYRQILGQKVEFLVSFYNNEISEKSEIFDDQFSVERPDGSNFTLKIRSTKLEDSAMYFCASKPVGGSYLNYGYTFGSGTRLTVV.